A selection of T cell receptor beta chains follows, all from one sample in a study of tumor-infiltrating lymphocytes in primary liver carcinoma. TCRdb re-analysed the multiplex PCR reads in MiXCR, keeping a single row per CDR3 protein. The sample yields 180,000 or so distinct CDR3 sequences, roughly 60% seen once. Input material: peripheral blood. These receptors were taken from a man aged 35-49 years with primary liver carcinoma and hepatitis B virus infection. The CDR3 runs from the conserved cysteine through the conserved F or W. A D gene is named only where the DNA matches it firmly. Expanded clones are given a class, and other clones once, few, many or no size at all.

NA	NA	TRBJ2-2	TRBV10-1	TGCGCCAGTAGCCCTACAGGAGCTGGGGGAACCGGGGAGCTGTTTTTT	CASSPTGAGGTGELFF
TRBD1	NA	TRBJ2-7	TRBV6-1	TGTGCCAGAAAGGAGGTCCGGGACAGGTCAAGGGAGACCTACGAGCAGTACTTC	CARKEVRDRSRETYEQYF
TRBD2	NA	TRBJ2-1	TRBV28	TGTGCCAGCAAGGGGACTAGCGGTACGAATGAGCAGTTCTTC	CASKGTSGTNEQFF
NA	NA	TRBJ2-1	TRBV10-1	TGCGCCAGCAGTGATTCCTACAATGAGCAGTTCTTC	CASSDSYNEQFF
NA	NA	TRBJ2-7	TRBV30	TGTGCCTGGAGTGGCGGGACAGTGGGAGAGAGCGCCGTATACGAGCAGTACTTC	CAWSGGTVGESAVYEQYF
NA	NA	TRBJ2-7	TRBV10-3	TGTGCCATCAGTGAGCCACAGACCGGGAATTACGGGCAGTACTTC	CAISEPQTGNYGQYF
NA	NA	TRBJ2-1	TRBV29-1	TGTAACGCTCGGGAATCTGGTAGGAATGAGCAGTTCTTC	CNARESGRNEQFF
TRBD2	NA	TRBJ2-3	TRBV6-1	TGTGCCAGCGGAGGGACTAGCGGTATCACAGATACGCAGTATTTT	CASGGTSGITDTQYF
NA	many	TRBJ2-5	TRBV12-3/TRBV12-4	TGTGCCAGCAGTTTAGGGCAGACTCAAGAGACCCAGTACTTC	CASSLGQTQETQYF
TRBD1	NA	TRBJ1-5	TRBV6-5	TGTGCCAGCAGATCCGACAGGGATGGGAATCAGCCCCAGCATTTT	CASRSDRDGNQPQHF
NA	few	TRBJ2-2	TRBV14	TGTGCCAGCAGCCCGCCGGGACCACAGAACACCGGGGAGCTGTTTTTT	CASSPPGPQNTGELFF
NA	few	TRBJ2-3	TRBV12-3/TRBV12-4	TGTGCCAGCAGCCCGGGCTCTCTAAGCACAGATACGCAGTATTTT	CASSPGSLSTDTQYF
NA	NA	TRBJ2-7	TRBV4-2	TGTGCCAGCAGCCAAGAGGTAGCGGGAGCTGACAGGGGCGAGCAGTACTTC	CASSQEVAGADRGEQYF
TRBD1	once	TRBJ1-1	TRBV18	TGTGCCAGCTCACCCACCAAAGGACAGGGGAACACTGAAGCTTTCTTT	CASSPTKGQGNTEAFF
NA	NA	TRBJ2-2	TRBV12-3/TRBV12-4	TGTGCCAGCAGTCTTCCCGGGGAGCTGTTTTTT	CASSLPGELFF
TRBD2	few	TRBJ2-1	TRBV4-1	TGCGCCAGCAGCCAAGATCCTAGCGGACACTACAATGAGCAGTTCTTC	CASSQDPSGHYNEQFF
TRBD1	NA	TRBJ2-7	TRBV12-3/TRBV12-4	TGTGCCAGCAGTAGGACAGGGGTCCACGAGCGGTACTTC	CASSRTGVHERYF
NA	few	TRBJ2-2	TRBV6-1	TGTGCCAGCAGAGGGAGCGGCCTGAACACCGGGGAGCTGTTTTTT	CASRGSGLNTGELFF
TRBD1	NA	TRBJ1-6	TRBV7-9	TGTGCCAGCAGCCTCGGGACAGGGGATTCACCCCTCCACTTT	CASSLGTGDSPLHF
NA	few	TRBJ1-5	TRBV6-5	TGTGCCAGCAGTCCACAGTTTCATAGCAATCAGCCCCAGCATTTT	CASSPQFHSNQPQHF
TRBD2	NA	TRBJ2-3	TRBV6-1	TGTGCCAGCAGTGAGGATACTAGCGGGAGAGATACGCAGTATTTT	CASSEDTSGRDTQYF
TRBD2	NA	TRBJ2-4	TRBV6-1	TGTGCCAGCAGTGAAGTGAAGGGAGGGACCAATGGGGCCAAAAACATTCAGTACTTC	CASSEVKGGTNGAKNIQYF
NA	NA	TRBJ1-5	TRBV6-6	TGTGCCAGCAGTACCGGGACCTTTCAGCCCCAGCATTTT	CASSTGTFQPQHF
NA	NA	TRBJ2-2	TRBV29-1	TGCGGCGTTCTAGCAGGAGGGCCCGCTGCGTACACCGGGGAGCTGTTTTTT	CGVLAGGPAAYTGELFF
TRBD1	NA	TRBJ2-7	TRBV11-2	TGTGCCAGCAGCTTAGGACAGCAGGGGGCCTCCGAGCAGTACTTC	CASSLGQQGASEQYF
NA	NA	TRBJ1-1	TRBV6-5	TGTGCCAGCAGTTCCCGTACAAGGGGCCCCACTGAAGCTTTCTTT	CASSSRTRGPTEAFF
NA	NA	TRBJ2-7	TRBV7-9	TGTGCCAGCTGCTTAGGGCAGCAAGCATACGAGCAGTACTTC	CASCLGQQAYEQYF